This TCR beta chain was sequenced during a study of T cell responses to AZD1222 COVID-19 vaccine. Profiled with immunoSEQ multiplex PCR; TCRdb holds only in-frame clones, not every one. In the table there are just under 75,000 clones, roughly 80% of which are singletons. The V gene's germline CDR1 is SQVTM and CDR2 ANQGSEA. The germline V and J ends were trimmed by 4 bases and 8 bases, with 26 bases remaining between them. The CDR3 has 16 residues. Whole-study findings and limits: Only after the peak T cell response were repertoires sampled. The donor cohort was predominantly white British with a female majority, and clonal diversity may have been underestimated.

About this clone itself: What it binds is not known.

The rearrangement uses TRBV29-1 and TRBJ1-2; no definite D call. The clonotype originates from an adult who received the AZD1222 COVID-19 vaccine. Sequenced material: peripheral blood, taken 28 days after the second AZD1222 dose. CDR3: CSVGAGEGEGTRGYTF. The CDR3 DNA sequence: TGCAGCGTTGGGGCCGGGGAGGGAGAGGGCACTAGGGGCTACACCTTC.